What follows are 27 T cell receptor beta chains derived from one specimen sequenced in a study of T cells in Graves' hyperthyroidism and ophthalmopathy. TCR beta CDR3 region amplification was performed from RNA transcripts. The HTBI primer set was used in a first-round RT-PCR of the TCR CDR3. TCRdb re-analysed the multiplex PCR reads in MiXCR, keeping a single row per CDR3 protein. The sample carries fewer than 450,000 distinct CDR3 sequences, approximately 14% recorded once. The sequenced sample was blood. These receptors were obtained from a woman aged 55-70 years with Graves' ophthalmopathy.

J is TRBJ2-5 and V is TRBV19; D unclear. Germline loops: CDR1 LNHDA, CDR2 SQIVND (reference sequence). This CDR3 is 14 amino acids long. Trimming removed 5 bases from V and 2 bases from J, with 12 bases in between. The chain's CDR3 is CASSFRRRQETQYF. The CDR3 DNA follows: TGTGCCAGTAGTTTTAGACGCAGACAAGAGACCCAGTACTTC.

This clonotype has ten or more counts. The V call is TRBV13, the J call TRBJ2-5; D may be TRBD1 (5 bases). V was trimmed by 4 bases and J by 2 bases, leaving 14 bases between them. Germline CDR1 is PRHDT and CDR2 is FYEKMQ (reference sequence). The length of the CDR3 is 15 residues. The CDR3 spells CASSSRVRVQETQYF. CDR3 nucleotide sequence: TGTGCCAGCAGCTCCCGCGTCAGGGTACAAGAGACCCAGTACTTC.

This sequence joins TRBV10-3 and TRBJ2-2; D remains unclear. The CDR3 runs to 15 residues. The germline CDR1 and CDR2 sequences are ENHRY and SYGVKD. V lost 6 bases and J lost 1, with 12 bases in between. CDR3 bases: TGTGCCATCAGGGCTCTTCTGGAGAACACCGGGGAGCTGTTTTTT. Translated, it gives CAIRALLENTGELFF.

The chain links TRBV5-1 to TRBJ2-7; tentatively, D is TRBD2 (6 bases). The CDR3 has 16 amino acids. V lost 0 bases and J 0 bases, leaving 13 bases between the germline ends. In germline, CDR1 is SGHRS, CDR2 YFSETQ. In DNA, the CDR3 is TGCGCCAGCAGCTTGGACCCTAGCGCCGTCTCCTACGAGCAGTACTTC. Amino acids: CASSLDPSAVSYEQYF.

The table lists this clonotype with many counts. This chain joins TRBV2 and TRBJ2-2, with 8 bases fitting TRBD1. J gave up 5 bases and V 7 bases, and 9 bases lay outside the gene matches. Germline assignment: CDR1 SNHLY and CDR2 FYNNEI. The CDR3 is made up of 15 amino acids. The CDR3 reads CASTPDRVGTGELFF. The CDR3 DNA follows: TGTGCCAGCACACCGGACAGGGTGGGGACCGGGGAGCTGTTTTTT. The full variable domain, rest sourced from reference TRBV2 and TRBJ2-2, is EPEVTQTPSHQVTQMGQEVILRCVPISNHLYFYWYRQILGQKVEFLVSFYNNEISEKSEIFDDQFSVERPDGSNFTLKIRSTKLEDSAMYFCASTPDRVGTGELFFGEGSRLTVL.

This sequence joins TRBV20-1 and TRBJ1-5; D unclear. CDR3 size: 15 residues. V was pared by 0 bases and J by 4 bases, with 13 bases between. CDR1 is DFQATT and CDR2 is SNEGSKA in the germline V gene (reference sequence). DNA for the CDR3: TGCAGTGCTAGAGAATTTGAGGGAGGTAATCAGCCCCAGCATTTT. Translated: CSAREFEGGNQPQHF.

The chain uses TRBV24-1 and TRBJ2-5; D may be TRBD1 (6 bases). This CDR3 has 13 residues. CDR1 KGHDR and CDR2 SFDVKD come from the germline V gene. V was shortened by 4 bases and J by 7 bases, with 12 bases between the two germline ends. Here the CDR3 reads CATSEGPQGTQYF. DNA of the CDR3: TGTGCCACCAGTGAAGGACCACAGGGGACCCAGTACTTC.

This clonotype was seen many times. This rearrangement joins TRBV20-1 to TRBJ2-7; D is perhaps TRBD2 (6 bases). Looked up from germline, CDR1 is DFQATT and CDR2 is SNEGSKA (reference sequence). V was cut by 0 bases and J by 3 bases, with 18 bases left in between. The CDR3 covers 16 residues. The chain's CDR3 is CSARDLSGVRSYEQYF. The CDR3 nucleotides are TGCAGTGCTAGAGATCTATCGGGGGTGCGAAGCTACGAGCAGTACTTC.

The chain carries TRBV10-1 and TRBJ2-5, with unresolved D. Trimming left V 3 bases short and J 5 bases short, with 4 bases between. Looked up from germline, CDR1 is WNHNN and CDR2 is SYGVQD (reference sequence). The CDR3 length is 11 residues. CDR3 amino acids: CASSDKETQYF. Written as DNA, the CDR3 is TGCGCCAGCAGTGATAAGGAGACCCAGTACTTC.

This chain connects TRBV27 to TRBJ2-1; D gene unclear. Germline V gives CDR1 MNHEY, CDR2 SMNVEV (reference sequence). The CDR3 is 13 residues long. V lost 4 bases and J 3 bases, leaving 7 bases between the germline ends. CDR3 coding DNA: TGTGCCAGCAGTTATGGTTTCTACAATGAGCAGTTCTTC. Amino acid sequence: CASSYGFYNEQFF.

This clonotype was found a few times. In nucleotides, the CDR3 is TGTGCCAGCAGCTTCGGGGCAGGCCGCGGCGAGCAGTACTTC. Amino acid sequence: CASSFGAGRGEQYF. The chain is built from TRBV5-4 and TRBJ2-7, with D perhaps being TRBD1 or TRBD2 (5 bases each). The V end was cut by 2 bases, the J end by 6 bases, with 15 bases between. The CDR3 totals 14 residues. Germline CDR1 is SGHNT and CDR2 is YYREEE (reference sequence).

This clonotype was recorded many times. CDR3 loop: CASSEDVGGYTF. The CDR3 nucleotides are TGTGCCAGCAGTGAAGATGTTGGGGGCTACACCTTC. The chain couples TRBV6-1 to TRBJ1-2, with D unresolved. Germline lookup yields CDR1 MNHNS and CDR2 SASEGT. The length of the CDR3 is 12 residues. V was clipped by 1 base and J by 8 bases, with 8 bases between them.

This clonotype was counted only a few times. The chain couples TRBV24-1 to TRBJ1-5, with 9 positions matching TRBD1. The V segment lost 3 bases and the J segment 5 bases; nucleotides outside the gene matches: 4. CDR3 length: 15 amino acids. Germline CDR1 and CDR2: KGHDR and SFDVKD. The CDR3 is CATSDPTGGHQPQHF. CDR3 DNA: TGTGCCACCAGTGATCCAACAGGGGGCCATCAGCCCCAGCATTTT.

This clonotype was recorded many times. CDR3 nucleotides: TGTGCCAGCAGTTCGGGACTAGCGGGCCCCTACGAGCAGTACTTC. Encoded protein: CASSSGLAGPYEQYF. V gene TRBV12-3 or TRBV12-4 combines with J gene TRBJ2-7; 12 bases are a match to TRBD2. With V trimmed by 4 bases and J by 2 bases, 3 bases remained unmatched. This CDR3 has 15 amino acids.

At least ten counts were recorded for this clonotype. CDR3: CSAGRLAGGVYNEQFF. Written as DNA, the CDR3 is TGCAGTGCAGGACGACTAGCGGGAGGGGTTTACAATGAGCAGTTCTTC. V usage is TRBV20-1 and J usage is TRBJ2-1; the match to TRBD2 covers 14 bases. With V trimmed by 6 bases and J by 4 bases, 8 bases remained unmatched. Per the germline V gene, CDR1 is DFQATT and CDR2 is SNEGSKA (reference sequence). The CDR3 sequence is 16 residues long.

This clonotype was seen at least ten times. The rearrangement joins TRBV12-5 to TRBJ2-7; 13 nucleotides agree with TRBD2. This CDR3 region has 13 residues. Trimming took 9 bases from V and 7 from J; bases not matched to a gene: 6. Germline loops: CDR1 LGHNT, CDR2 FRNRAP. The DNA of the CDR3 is TGTGCTAGCCGGACTAGCGGGGGAGGGGAGCAGTACTTC. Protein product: CASRTSGGGEQYF. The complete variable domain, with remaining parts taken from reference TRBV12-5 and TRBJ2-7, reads DARVTQTPRHKVTEMGQEVTMRCQPILGHNTVFWYRQTMMQGLELLAYFRNRAPLDDSGMPKDRFSAEMPDATLATLKIQPSEPRDSAVYFCASRTSGGGEQYFGPGTRLTVT.

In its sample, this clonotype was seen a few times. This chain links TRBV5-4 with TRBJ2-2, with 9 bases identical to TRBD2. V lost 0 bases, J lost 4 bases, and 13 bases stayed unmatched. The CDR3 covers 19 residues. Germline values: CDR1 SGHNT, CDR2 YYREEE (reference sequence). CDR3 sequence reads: CASSLAVGGRAAGTGELFF. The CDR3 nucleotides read TGTGCCAGCAGCTTGGCGGTTGGCGGGAGGGCCGCGGGCACCGGGGAGCTGTTTTTT.

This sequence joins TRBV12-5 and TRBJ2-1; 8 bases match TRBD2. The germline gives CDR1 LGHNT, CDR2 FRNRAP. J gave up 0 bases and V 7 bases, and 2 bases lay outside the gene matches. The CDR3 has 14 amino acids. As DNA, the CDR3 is TGTGCTAGTGCCGGGACTAGCTCCTACAATGAGCAGTTCTTC. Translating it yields CASAGTSSYNEQFF.

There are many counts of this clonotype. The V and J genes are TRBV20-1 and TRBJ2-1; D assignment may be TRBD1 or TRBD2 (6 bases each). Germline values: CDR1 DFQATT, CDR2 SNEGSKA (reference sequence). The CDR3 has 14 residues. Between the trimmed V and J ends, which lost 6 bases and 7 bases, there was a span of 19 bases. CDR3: CSASRGTGANEQFF. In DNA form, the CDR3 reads TGCAGTGCGAGCAGAGGTACGGGGGCGAATGAGCAGTTCTTC.

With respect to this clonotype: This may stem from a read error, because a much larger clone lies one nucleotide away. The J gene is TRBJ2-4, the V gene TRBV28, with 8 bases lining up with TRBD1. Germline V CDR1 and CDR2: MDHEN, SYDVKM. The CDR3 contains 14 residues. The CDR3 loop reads CASTTGTGGNIRYF. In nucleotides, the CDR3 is TGTGCCAGCACTACCGGGACAGGTGGAAACATTCGGTACTTC.

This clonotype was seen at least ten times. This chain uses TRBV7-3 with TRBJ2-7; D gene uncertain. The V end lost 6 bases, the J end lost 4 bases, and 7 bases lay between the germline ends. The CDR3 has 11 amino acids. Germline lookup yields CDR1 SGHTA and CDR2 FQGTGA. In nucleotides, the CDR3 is TGTGCCAGCAGGGGCGTATACGAGCAGTACTTC. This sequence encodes CASRGVYEQYF. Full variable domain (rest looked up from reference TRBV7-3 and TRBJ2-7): GAGVSQTPSNKVTEKGKYVELRCDPISGHTALYWYRQSLGQGPEFLIYFQGTGAADDSGLPNDRFFAVRPEGSVSTLKIQRTERGDSAVYLCASRGVYEQYFGPGTRLTVT.

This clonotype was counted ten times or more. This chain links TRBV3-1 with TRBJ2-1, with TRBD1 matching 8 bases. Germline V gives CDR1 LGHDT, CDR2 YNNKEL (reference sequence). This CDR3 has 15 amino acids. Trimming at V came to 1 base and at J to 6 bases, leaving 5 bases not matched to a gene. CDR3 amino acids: CASSQGGTGRNEQFF. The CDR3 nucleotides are TGTGCCAGCAGCCAAGGAGGGACAGGACGCAATGAGCAGTTCTTC.

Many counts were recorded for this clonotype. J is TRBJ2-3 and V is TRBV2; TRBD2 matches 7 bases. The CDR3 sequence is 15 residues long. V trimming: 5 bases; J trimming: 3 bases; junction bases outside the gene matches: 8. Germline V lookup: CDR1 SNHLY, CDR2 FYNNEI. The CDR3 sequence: CASSIGRRGTDTQYF. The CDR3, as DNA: TGTGCCAGCAGTATCGGGAGGAGAGGAACAGATACGCAGTATTTT.

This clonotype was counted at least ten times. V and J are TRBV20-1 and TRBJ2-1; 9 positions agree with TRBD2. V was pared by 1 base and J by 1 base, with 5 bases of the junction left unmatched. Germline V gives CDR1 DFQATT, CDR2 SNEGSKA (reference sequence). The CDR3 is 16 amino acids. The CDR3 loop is CSARGASGVSYNEQFF. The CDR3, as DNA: TGCAGTGCTAGAGGTGCTAGCGGGGTTTCCTACAATGAGCAGTTCTTC.

The CDR3 here is CASSPRSGRFSDEQYF. The DNA for the CDR3 is TGTGCCAGCAGCCCCCGATCGGGGAGATTTAGCGACGAGCAGTACTTC. The chain recombines TRBV14 with TRBJ2-7, with a possible D match to TRBD2 (5 bases). Germline V gives CDR1 SGHDN, CDR2 FVKESK. The CDR3 extends over 16 amino acids. Trimming removed 4 bases at V and 5 bases at J, with 21 bases between.

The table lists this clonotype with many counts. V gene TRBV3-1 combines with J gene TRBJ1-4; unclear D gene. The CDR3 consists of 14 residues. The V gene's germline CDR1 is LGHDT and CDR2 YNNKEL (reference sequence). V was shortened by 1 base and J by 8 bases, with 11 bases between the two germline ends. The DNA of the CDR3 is TGTGCCAGCAGCCAAGGGACCTTGGGGGAAAAACTGTTTTTT. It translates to CASSQGTLGEKLFF. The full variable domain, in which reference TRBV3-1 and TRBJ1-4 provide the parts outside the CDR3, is DTAVSQTPKYLVTQMGNDKSIKCEQNLGHDTMYWYKQDSKKFLKIMFSYNNKELIINETVPNRFSPKSPDKAHLNLHINSLELGDSAVYFCASSQGTLGEKLFFGSGTQLSVL.

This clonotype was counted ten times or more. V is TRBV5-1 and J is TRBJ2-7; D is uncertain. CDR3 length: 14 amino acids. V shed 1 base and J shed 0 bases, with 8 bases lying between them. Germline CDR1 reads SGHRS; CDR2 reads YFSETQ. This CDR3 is CASSLIGSSYEQYF. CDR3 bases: TGCGCCAGCAGCTTGATCGGCAGCTCCTACGAGCAGTACTTC.